The 6 T cell receptor beta chains in this list originate from one sample, sequenced in a study of cytomegalovirus exposure and HLA in healthy donors. Primers for the PCR totalled 60 Vbeta and 13 Jbeta. Produced via immunoSEQ multiplex PCR; TCRdb's table is partial and in-frame only. The sample records 110,000 to 150,000 clones, approximately 84% being singletons. Sequencing was carried out using PBMCs. These TCRs come from a middle-aged woman in good health and CMV-seronegative.

The V call is TRBV28, the J call TRBJ2-7, with 7 bases lining up with TRBD1. Germline lookup yields CDR1 MDHEN and CDR2 SYDVKM. The ends lost 3 bases at V and 1 base at J; junction bases unmatched: 3. This CDR3 has 14 amino acids. The CDR3 DNA is TGTGCCAGCAGTTTCGCAGGGGGATCCTACGAGCAGTACTTC. It codes for CASSFAGGSYEQYF.

Concerning this clone: The sample carries other DNA sequences with the same CDR3. The V and J genes are TRBV5-1 and TRBJ1-5, with TRBD1 as a possible D gene (6 bases). V dropped 2 bases and J dropped 1 base, with 7 bases sitting between them. The CDR3 totals 14 residues. CDR1 is SGHRS, CDR2 YFSETQ, per germline. The CDR3 reads CASSLGQSNQPQHF. The CDR3 DNA follows: TGCGCCAGCAGCTTAGGACAGAGCAATCAGCCCCAGCATTTT.

The gene calls are TRBV6-1 and TRBJ1-2, with 9 bases that match TRBD1. This CDR3 spans 13 amino acids. After removal of 5 bases from V and 4 bases from J, the junction contained 2 bases not matched to a gene. Germline values: CDR1 MNHNS, CDR2 SASEGT. Written as DNA, the CDR3 is TGTGCCAGCAGTAACAGGGGGCTCTATGGCTACACCTTC. It is translated as CASSNRGLYGYTF.

J is TRBJ2-5 and V is TRBV2, with 12 bases matching TRBD2. V was pared by 5 bases and J by 5 bases, with 6 bases of the junction left unmatched. The germline CDR1 and CDR2 sequences are SNHLY and FYNNEI. CDR3 length: 15 residues. The CDR3 here is CASSLAGGPWETQYF. CDR3 DNA: TGTGCCAGCAGTCTAGCGGGAGGGCCCTGGGAGACCCAGTACTTC.

This clone has only a few counts. The chain couples TRBV7-2 to TRBJ1-1; unclear D gene. This CDR3 is 13 amino acids long. From germline, CDR1 is SGHTA and CDR2 FQGNSA. Deletions cut 5 bases from V and 4 bases from J, with 11 bases between. CDR3 DNA: TGTGCCAGCAGCCCGGGTCGGGTCACTGAAGCTTTCTTT. Protein product: CASSPGRVTEAFF. The whole variable domain, remainder taken from reference TRBV7-2 and TRBJ1-1, is GAGVSQSPSNKVTEKGKDVELRCDPISGHTALYWYRQSLGQGLEFLIYFQGNSAPDKSGLPSDRFSAERTGGSVSTLTIQRTQQEDSAVYLCASSPGRVTEAFFGQGTRLTVV.

The rearrangement joins TRBV6-1 to TRBJ2-3; maybe TRBD2 (5 bases). Trimming removed 6 bases from V and 2 bases from J, with 15 bases in between. The CDR3 contains 15 residues. The germline CDR1 and CDR2 sequences are MNHNS and SASEGT. The CDR3 sequence is CASRGVASPTDTQYF. The CDR3 DNA reads TGTGCCAGCAGGGGAGTGGCAAGCCCCACAGATACGCAGTATTTT.